This T cell receptor beta chain was recorded in a study of beta chain features in type 1 diabetes. On average, the one heparinised blood draw given by each donor was roughly 100 mL. Only a few counts were recorded for this clone. Its specificity is not known. The authors reverse transcribed all of the isolated RNA, so sequencing captured expressed TCRB transcripts. Naive, central memory and regulatory T cell samples yielded around 3.6 million reads on average. Assay: immunoSEQ multiplex PCR; the TCRdb copy retains only in-frame clones and omits some. This sample has hundreds of thousands of clones, with around 15% found just once. Study-wide results and limits: Because the template was cDNA, high-expressing cells might be over-represented. A greater similarity of naive, central memory and Treg TCRB repertoires was seen among patients than among healthy donors. TCRB CDR3 length was moderately but significantly reduced in all four CD4+ subsets of Type 1 diabetes patients.

Per germline, CDR1 SEHNR and CDR2 FQNEAQ (reference sequence). The V gene end was trimmed by 2 bases and the J gene end by 6 bases; junction bases not matched to a gene: 4. This CDR3 has 15 amino acids. The clonotype comes from a man in his late teens or twenties with type 1 diabetes. The chain employs TRBV7-9 and TRBJ2-2, with 9 bases fitting TRBD1. The sample taken for sequencing was naive CD4+ T cells from blood. CDR3 bases: TGTGCCAGCAGCTTACGGGGGACAGGGCCCGGGGAGCTGTTTTTT. Its translation: CASSLRGTGPGELFF.